Sequencing of this T cell receptor (beta chain) was carried out in a study of blood T cell repertoires in COVID-19 (dated by TCRdb to 2020 to 2021). Regarding the complete study: Samples from collaborators originated in the United States, Italy and Spain and spanned both the acute and convalescent phases of COVID-19. The material from the prospective study consisted of cDNA or gDNA derived from T cells, B-cell-depleted T cells, or PBMCs. The dataset comprised deeply sampled blood TCRbeta repertoires from subjects exposed to, actively infected with, or recovered from COVID-19. A freely available public database, intended as a resource for researchers studying the immune response to SARS-CoV-2, is where the repertoires were released. The samples were drawn from the first 160 participants of the ongoing ImmuneRACE study and from 1,254 subjects provided by 6 global collaborators. Sample metadata almost always included a de-identified subject ID, COVID-19 status, age in years and sex. Where HLA class I and class II types were available, the types were taken from metadata supplied by the sample provider, not from assay-based typing.

The CDR3 runs 15 amino acids, cysteine and phenylalanine included. Left in the record is the CDR3 DNA by itself, 45 bases read in frame from the first base. The germline V gene yields SGHVS for CDR1 and FNYEAQ for CDR2. Clipping removes 1 base from V and 3 bases from J, with 4 as the unmatched junction base count. This clone was detected only once. Its target antigen remains unknown. No clone much larger than this one lies a single base away; base qualities are absent. The immunoSEQ Assay, a bias-controlled multiplex PCR, was used to amplify TCRbeta CDR3 regions from genomic DNA. The study's own analysis went as follows. The number of nucleated cells in each sample was estimated from the amplification of reference gene primers within the assay. To quantify the absolute abundance of each unique TCRbeta CDR3 rearrangement, sequence reads were collapsed and filtered. For each sample, productive Simpson clonality was calculated as the square root of Simpson's diversity index over productive rearrangements. The clones in this table, taken by TCRdb from immuneACCESS, are in-frame only. Not every clone is retained; where verified, under half of the shortfall comes from an unresolved V gene, and the cause of the rest is unknown. V, J and clone size are those of that table, while D and trimming were read from the DNA. The sample profile shows some 250,000 clones; roughly 80% of them were found once. About 4.5% of the sample belongs to the ten largest clones.

Study-wide findings and limitations: How much clinical and demographic metadata was included differed by source and by participant, and the metadata was provided uncurated.

Whole blood was collected in K2EDTA tubes by collaborating institutions according to the institutions' own protocols. For TCRbeta analysis, collaborators shipped samples as frozen whole blood, isolated PBMCs, or DNA extracted from either of those sample types. Source material: peripheral blood. This receptor was taken from a man aged 50 to 59 with active or convalescent COVID-19. The V gene is TRBV7-6 and the J gene is TRBJ2-3, and 7 junction bases match TRBD1. In nucleotide form, the sequence is TGTGCCAGCAGCTTAGTAACAGGGGAGACAGATACGCAGTATTTT. This gives the protein CASSLVTGETDTQYF.